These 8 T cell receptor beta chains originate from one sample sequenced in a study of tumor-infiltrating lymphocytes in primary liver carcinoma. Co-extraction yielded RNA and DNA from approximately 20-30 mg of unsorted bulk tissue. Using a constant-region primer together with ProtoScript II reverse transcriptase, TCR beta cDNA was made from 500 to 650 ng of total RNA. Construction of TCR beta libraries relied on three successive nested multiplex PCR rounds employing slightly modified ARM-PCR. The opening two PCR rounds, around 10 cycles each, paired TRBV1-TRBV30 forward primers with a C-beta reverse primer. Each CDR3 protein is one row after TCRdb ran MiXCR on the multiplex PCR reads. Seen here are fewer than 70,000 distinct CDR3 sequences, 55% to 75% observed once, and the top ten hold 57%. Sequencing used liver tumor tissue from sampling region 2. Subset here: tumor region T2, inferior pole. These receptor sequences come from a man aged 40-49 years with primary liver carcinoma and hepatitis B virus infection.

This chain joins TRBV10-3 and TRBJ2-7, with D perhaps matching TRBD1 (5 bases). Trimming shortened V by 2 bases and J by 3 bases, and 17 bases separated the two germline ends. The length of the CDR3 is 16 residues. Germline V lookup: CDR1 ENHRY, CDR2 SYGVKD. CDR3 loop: CAISEIRQKRIYEQYF. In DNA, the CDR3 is TGTGCCATCAGTGAGATCAGACAGAAGAGAATCTACGAGCAGTACTTC.

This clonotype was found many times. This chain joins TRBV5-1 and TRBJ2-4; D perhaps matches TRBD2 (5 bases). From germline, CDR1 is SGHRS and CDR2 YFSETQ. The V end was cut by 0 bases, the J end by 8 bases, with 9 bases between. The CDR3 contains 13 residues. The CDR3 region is CASSLAGLDIQYF. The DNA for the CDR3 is TGCGCCAGCAGCTTGGCGGGATTAGACATTCAGTACTTC.

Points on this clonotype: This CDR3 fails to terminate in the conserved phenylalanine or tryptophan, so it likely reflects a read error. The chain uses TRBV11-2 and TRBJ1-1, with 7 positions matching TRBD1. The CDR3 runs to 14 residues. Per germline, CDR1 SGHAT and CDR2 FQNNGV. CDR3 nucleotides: TGTGCCGGCAGCCGAGACAGGGTAATGACTGAAGCTTTCTCT. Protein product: CAGSRDRVMTEAFS.

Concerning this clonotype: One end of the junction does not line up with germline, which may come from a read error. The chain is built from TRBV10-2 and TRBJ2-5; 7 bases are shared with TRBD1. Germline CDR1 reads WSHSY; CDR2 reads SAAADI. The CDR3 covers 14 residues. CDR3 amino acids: CASRLGQLSETQYF. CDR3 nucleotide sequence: TGCGCCAGCAGGCTGGGACAGTTGTCAGAGACCCAGTATTTC.

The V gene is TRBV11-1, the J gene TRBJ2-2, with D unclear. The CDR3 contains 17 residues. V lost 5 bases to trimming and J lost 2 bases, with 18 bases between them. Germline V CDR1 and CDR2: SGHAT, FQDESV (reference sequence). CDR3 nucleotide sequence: TGTGCCAGCAGCGCCCGGCCACTCCTAGTTAACACCGGGGAGCTGTTTTTT. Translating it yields CASSARPLLVNTGELFF.

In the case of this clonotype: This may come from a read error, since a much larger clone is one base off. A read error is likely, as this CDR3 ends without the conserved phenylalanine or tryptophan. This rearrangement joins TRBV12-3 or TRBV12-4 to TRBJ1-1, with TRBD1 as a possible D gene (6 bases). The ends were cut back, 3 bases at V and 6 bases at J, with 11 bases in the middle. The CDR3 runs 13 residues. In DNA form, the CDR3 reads TGTGCCAGCAGTTTTTCAGGGGCCGCTGAAGCTTTCTCT. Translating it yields CASSFSGAAEAFS.

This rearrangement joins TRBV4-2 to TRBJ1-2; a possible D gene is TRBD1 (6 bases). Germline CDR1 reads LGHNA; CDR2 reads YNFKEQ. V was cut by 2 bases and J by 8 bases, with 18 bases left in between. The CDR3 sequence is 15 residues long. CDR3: CASSQSGARVYGYTF. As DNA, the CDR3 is TGTGCCAGCAGCCAATCGGGGGCCAGGGTCTACGGCTACACCTTC.

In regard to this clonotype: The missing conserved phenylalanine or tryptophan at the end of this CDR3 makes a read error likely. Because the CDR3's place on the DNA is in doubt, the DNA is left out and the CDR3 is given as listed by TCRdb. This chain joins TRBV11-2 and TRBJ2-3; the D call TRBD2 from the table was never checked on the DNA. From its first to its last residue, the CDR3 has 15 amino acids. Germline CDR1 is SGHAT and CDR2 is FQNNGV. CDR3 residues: CASSAGTSGTDTRYL.